This T cell receptor (beta chain) stems from a study of cytomegalovirus exposure and HLA in healthy donors. This CDR3 is built from 15 residues. The germline gives CDR1 WNHNN, CDR2 SYGVQD (reference sequence). V was cut by 6 bases and J by 5 bases, with 17 bases left in between. Use of 60 Vbeta and 13 Jbeta primers characterized the PCR. Measured with immunoSEQ multiplex PCR; TCRdb has only the in-frame clones, and not every one. The sample contains 110,000 to 150,000 clones, approximately 80% of which appear only once. This receptor was identified in a male donor in good health and CMV-seronegative. The chain is built from TRBV10-1 and TRBJ2-1; tentative D call: TRBD1 (5 bases). The sample taken for sequencing was PBMCs. The CDR3 is CASSQGVNVNNEQFF. The CDR3 DNA reads TGCGCCAGCAGCCAAGGGGTGAATGTCAACAATGAGCAGTTCTTC.